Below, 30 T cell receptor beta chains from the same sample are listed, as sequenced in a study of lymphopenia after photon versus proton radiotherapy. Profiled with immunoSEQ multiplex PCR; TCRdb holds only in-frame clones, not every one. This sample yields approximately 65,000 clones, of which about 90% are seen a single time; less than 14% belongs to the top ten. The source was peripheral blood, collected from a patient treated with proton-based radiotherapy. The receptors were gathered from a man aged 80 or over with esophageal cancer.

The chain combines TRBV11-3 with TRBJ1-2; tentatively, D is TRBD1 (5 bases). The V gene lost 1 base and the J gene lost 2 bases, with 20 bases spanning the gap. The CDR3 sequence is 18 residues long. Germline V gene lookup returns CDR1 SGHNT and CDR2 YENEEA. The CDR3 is CASSLGKGRACSNYGYTF. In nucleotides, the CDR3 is TGTGCCAGCAGCTTAGGAAAGGGACGGGCCTGTTCCAACTATGGCTACACCTTC.

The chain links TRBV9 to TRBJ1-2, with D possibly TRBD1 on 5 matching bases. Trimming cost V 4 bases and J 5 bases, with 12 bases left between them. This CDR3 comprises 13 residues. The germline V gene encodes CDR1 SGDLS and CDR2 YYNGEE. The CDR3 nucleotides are TGTGCCAGCAGCCCGACAGTAGGGTATGGCTACACCTTC. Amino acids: CASSPTVGYGYTF.

The CDR3 nucleotides are TGTGCCAGCAGTTACTCGGGACCGCGCGAGCAGTACTTC. This encodes CASSYSGPREQYF. The chain carries TRBV6-5 and TRBJ2-7; D tentatively reads TRBD1 or TRBD2 (5 bases each). V lost 0 bases to trimming and J lost 6 bases, with 9 bases between them. Germline CDR1 is MNHEY and CDR2 is SVGAGI. The CDR3 totals 13 residues.

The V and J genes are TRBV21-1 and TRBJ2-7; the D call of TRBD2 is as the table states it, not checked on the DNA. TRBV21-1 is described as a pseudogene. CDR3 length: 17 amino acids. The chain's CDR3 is CASSSRTSGRSRREQYF. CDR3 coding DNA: TGTGCCAGCAGCTCGAGGACTAGCGGGAGAAGTCGACGCGAGCAGTACTTC.

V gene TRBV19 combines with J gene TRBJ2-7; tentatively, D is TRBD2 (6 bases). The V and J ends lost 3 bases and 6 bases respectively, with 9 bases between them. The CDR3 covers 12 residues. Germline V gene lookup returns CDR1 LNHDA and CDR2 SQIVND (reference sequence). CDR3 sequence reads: CASSIGGVEQYF. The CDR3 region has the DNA TGTGCCAGTAGTATCGGAGGGGTCGAGCAGTACTTC.

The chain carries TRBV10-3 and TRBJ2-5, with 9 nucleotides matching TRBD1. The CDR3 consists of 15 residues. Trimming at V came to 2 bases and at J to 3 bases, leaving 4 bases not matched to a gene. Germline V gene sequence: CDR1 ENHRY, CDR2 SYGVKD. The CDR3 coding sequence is TGTGCCATCAGTGAGCTGGACAGGGGAAAAGAGACCCAGTACTTC. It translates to CAISELDRGKETQYF.

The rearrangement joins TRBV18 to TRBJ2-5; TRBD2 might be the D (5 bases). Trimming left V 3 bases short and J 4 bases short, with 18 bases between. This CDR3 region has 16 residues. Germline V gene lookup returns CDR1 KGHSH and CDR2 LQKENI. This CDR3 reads CASSPAGPAGGETQYF. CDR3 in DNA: TGTGCCAGCTCACCGGCCGGGCCCGCGGGCGGAGAGACCCAGTACTTC.

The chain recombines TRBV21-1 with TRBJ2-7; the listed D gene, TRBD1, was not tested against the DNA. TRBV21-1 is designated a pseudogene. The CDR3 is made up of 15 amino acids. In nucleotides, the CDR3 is TGTGCCAGCAGCTGGCCCTCCGGGACAGACTACGAGCAGTACTTC. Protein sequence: CASSWPSGTDYEQYF.

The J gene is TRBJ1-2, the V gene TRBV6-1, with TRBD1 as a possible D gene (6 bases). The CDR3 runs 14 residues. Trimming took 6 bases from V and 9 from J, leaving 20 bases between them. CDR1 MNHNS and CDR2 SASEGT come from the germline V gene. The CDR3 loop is CASSRRGEPGSYTF. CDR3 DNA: TGTGCCAGCAGCAGGAGGGGGGAGCCAGGGAGCTACACCTTC.

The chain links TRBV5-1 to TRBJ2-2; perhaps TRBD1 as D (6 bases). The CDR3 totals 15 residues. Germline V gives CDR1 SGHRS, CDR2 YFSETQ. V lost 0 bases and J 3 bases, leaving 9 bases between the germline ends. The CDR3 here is CASSLGQVYTGELFF. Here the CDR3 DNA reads TGCGCCAGCAGCTTGGGACAGGTCTACACCGGGGAGCTGTTTTTT.

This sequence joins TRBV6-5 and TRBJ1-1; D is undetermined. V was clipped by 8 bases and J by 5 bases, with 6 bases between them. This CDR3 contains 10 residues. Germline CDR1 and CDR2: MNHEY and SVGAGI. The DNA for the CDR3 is TGTGCCAGCGTTAGGACTGAAGCTTTCTTT. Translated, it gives CASVRTEAFF.

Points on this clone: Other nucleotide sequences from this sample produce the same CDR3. The CDR3 reads CASSEAGRTDTQYF. The DNA of the CDR3 is TGTGCCAGCAGTGAAGCGGGACGGACAGATACGCAGTATTTT. V gene TRBV6-1 combines with J gene TRBJ2-3, with D perhaps assigned TRBD1 or TRBD2 (5 bases each). The CDR3 runs 14 residues. Per germline, CDR1 MNHNS and CDR2 SASEGT. Trimming took 0 bases from V and 3 from J, leaving 7 bases between them.

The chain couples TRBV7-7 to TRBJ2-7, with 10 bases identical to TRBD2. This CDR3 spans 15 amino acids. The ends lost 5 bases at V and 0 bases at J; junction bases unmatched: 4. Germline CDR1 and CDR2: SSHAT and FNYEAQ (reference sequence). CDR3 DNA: TGTGCCAGCAGCCCCTCTAGCGGGAGCTCCTACGAGCAGTACTTC. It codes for CASSPSSGSSYEQYF.

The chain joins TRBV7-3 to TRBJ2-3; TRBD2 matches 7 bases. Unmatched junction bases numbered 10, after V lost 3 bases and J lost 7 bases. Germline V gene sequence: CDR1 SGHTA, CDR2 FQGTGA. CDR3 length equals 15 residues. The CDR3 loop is CASSLGRASGNTQYF. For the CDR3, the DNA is TGTGCCAGCAGCTTGGGAAGGGCTAGCGGAAATACGCAGTATTTT.

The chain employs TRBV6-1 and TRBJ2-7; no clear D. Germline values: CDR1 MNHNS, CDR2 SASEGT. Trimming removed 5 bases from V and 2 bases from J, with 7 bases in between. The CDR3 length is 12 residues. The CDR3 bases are TGTGCCAGCAGTTCTCACACCTACGAGCAGTACTTC. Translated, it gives CASSSHTYEQYF.

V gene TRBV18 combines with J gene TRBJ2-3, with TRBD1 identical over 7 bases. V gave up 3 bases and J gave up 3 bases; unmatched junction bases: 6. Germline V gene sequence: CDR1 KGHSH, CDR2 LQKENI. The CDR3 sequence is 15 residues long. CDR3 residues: CASSPLQGRTDTQYF. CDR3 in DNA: TGTGCCAGCTCACCCCTACAGGGGCGGACAGATACGCAGTATTTT.

The CDR3 DNA follows: TGTGCCAGCAGCCGAGGGACAACCCGCAATCAGCCCCAGCATTTT. This translates into CASSRGTTRNQPQHF. The genes are TRBV7-2 and TRBJ1-5; TRBD1 is a possible D gene (6 bases). Germline V lookup: CDR1 SGHTA, CDR2 FQGNSA. Trimming shortened V by 5 bases and J by 2 bases, and 13 bases separated the two germline ends. The CDR3 covers 15 residues.

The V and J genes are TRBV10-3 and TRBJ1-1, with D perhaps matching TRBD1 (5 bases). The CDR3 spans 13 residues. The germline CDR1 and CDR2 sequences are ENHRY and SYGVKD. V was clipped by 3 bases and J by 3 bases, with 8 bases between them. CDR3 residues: CAISESGDTEAFF. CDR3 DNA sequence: TGTGCCATCAGTGAATCGGGGGACACTGAAGCTTTCTTT.

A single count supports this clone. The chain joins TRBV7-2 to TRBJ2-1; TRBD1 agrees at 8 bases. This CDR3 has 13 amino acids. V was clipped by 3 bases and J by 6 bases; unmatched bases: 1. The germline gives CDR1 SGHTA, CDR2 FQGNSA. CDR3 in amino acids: CASSFTGGNEQFF. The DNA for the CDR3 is TGTGCCAGCAGCTTTACAGGGGGCAATGAGCAGTTCTTC.

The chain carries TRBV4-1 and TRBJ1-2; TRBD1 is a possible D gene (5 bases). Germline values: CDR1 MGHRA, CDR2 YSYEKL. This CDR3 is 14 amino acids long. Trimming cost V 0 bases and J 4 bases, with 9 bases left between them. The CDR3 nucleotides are TGCGCCAGCAGCCAAGAATTCACAGGCTATGGCTACACCTTC. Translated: CASSQEFTGYGYTF.

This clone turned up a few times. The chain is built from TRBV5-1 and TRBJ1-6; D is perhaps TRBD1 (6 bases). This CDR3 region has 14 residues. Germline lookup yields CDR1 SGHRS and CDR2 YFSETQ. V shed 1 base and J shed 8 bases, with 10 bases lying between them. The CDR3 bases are TGCGCCAGCAGCTTGTCCGCAGGGGATTCACCCCTCCACTTT. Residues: CASSLSAGDSPLHF.

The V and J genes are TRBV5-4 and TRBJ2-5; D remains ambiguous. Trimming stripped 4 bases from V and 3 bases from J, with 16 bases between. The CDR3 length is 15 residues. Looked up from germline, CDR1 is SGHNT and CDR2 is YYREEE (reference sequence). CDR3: CASSGDLSTEETQYF. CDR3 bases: TGTGCCAGCAGCGGCGACTTATCCACCGAAGAGACCCAGTACTTC.

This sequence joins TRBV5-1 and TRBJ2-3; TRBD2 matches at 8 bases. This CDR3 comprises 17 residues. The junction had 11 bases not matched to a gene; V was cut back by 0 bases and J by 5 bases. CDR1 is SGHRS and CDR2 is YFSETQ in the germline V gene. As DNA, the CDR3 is TGCGCCAGCAGCTTGGGTGGTAGCGGGAATGGGGGAGATACGCAGTATTTT. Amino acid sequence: CASSLGGSGNGGDTQYF.

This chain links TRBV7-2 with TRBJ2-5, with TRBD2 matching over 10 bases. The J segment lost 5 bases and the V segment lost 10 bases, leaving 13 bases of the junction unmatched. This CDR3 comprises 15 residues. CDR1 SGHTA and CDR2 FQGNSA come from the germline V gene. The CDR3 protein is CATARASGGAETQYF. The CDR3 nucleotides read TGTGCCACAGCCCGGGCGAGCGGGGGGGCGGAGACCCAGTACTTC.

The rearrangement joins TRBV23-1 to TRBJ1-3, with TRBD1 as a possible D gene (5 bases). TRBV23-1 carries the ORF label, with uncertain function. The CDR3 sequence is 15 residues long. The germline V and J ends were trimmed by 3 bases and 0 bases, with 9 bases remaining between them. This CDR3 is CASSHPGTSGNTIYF. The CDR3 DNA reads TGCGCCAGCAGTCACCCGGGGACCTCTGGAAACACCATATATTTT.

Here the CDR3 DNA reads TGCGCCAGCAGCTTGGATAGCTATGGCTACACCTTC. The encoded protein is CASSLDSYGYTF. This chain connects TRBV5-1 to TRBJ1-2; no firm D call. CDR1 is SGHRS, CDR2 YFSETQ, per germline. The V end lost 0 bases, the J end lost 4 bases, and 4 bases lay between the germline ends. The CDR3 length is 12 residues.

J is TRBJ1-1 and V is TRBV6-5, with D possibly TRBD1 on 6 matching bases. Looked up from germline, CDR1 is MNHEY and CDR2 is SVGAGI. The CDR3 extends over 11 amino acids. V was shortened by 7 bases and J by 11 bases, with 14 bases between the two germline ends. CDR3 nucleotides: TGTGCCAGCATGACAGGTCGCAGGGCTTTCTTT. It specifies CASMTGRRAFF.

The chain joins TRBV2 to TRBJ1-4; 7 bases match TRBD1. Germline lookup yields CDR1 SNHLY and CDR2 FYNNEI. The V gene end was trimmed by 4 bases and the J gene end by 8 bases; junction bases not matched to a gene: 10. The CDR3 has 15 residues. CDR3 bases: TGTGCCAGCAGTGGACAGGGAGCAGGAAGCGAAAAACTGTTTTTT. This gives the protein CASSGQGAGSEKLFF.

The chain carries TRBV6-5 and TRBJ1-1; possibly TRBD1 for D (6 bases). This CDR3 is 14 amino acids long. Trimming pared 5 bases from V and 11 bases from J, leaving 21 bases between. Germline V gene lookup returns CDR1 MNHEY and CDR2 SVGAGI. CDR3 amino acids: CASSNTPGHPSAFF. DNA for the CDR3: TGTGCCAGCAGTAACACGCCGGGACATCCCTCTGCTTTCTTT.

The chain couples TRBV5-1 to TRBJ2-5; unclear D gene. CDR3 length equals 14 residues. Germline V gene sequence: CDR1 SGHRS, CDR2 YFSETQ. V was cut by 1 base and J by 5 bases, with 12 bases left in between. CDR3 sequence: CASSLNQAQETQYF. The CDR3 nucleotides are TGCGCCAGCAGCTTGAACCAAGCCCAGGAGACCCAGTACTTC.